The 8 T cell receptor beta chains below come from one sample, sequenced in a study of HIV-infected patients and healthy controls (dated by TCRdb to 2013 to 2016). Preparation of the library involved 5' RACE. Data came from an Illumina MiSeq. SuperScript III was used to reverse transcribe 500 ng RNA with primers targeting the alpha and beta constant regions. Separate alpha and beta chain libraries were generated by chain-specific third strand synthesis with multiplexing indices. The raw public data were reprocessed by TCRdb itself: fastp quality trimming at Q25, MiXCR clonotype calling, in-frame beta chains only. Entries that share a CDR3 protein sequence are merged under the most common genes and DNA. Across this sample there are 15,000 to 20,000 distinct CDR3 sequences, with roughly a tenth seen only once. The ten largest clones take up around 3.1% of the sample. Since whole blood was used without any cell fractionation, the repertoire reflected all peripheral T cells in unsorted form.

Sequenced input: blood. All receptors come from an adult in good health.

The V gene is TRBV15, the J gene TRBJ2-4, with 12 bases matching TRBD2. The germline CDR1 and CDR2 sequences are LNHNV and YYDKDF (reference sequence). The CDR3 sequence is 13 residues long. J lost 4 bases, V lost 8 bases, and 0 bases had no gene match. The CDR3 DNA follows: TGTGCCACCGGACTAGCGGGGAAAAACATTCAGTACTTC. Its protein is CATGLAGKNIQYF.

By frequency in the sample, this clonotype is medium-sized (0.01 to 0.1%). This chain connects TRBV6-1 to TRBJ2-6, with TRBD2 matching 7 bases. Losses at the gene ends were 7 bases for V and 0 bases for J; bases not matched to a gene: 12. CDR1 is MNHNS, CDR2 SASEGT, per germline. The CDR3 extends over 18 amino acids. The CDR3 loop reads CASTHTRRGFSGANVLTF. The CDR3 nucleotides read TGTGCCAGCACCCACACCCGGCGGGGGTTCTCTGGGGCCAACGTCCTGACTTTC.

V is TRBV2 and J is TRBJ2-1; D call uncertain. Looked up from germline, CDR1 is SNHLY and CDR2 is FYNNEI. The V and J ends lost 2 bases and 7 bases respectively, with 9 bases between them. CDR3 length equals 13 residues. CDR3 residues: CASSETQLNEQFF. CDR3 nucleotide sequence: TGTGCCAGCAGTGAAACACAGCTTAATGAGCAGTTCTTC.

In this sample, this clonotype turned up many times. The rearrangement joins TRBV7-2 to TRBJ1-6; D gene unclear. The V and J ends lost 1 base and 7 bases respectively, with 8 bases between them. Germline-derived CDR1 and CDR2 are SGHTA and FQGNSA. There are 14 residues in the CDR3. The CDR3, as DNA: TGTGCCAGCAGCTTAGTTGGCCCGAATTCACCCCTCCACTTT. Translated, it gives CASSLVGPNSPLHF.

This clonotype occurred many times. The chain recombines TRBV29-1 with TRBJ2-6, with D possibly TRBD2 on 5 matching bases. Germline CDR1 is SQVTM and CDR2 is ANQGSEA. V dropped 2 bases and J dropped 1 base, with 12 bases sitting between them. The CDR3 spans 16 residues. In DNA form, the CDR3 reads TGCAGCGTTGAATCGGGGTTAAGATCTGGGGCCAACGTCCTGACTTTC. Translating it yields CSVESGLRSGANVLTF.

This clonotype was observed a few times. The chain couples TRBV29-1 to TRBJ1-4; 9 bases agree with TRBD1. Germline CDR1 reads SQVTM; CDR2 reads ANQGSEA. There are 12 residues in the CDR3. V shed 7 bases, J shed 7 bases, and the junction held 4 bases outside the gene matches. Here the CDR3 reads CSAGTGSEKLFF. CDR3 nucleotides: TGCAGCGCCGGGACAGGGAGTGAAAAACTGTTTTTT.

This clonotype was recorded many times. CDR3 loop: CASSLAGLETQYF. CDR3 coding DNA: TGTGCCAGCAGCTTGGCGGGGTTGGAGACCCAGTACTTC. The chain links TRBV5-4 to TRBJ2-5; a weak D match, TRBD2 (5 bases). Looked up from germline, CDR1 is SGHNT and CDR2 is YYREEE (reference sequence). The CDR3 runs to 13 residues. The V end lost 0 bases, the J end lost 5 bases, and 8 bases lay between the germline ends.

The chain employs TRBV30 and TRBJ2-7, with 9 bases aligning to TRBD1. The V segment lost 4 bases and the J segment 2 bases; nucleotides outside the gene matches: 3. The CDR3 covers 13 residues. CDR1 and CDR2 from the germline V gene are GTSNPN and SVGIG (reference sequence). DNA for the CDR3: TGTGCCTGGAACGACAGGGGGGCCTACGAGCAGTACTTC. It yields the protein CAWNDRGAYEQYF. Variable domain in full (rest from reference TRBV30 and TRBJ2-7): SQTIHQWPATLVQPVGSPLSLECTVEGTSNPNLYWYRQAAGRGLQLLFYSVGIGQISSEVPQNLSASRPQDRQFILSSKKLLLSDSGFYLCAWNDRGAYEQYFGPGTRLTVT.